This is a list of T cell receptor beta chains from one sample in a study of human CD8 memory T cell subsets. TCRdb reprocessed the 5' RACE reads, with one entry per CDR3 protein and no DNA. The repertoire table contains 10,000 to 14,000 distinct CDR3 sequences. The specimen was CD8+ T cells from PBMCs. The receptors stem from a human donor in good health. CDR3s include the opening cysteine and the closing phenylalanine or tryptophan. Fields, in order: V gene, clone size, J gene, CDR3 protein. Some rows mark clone size as missing; the rest say once, few, many or name a class of expanded clone.

V gene: TRBV29-1; clone size: medium-sized; J gene: TRBJ1-2; CDR3 protein: CSVEDMGIFYGYTF
V gene: TRBV24-1; clone size: -; J gene: TRBJ1-5; CDR3 protein: CATSEGYNQPQHF
V gene: TRBV7-9; clone size: -; J gene: TRBJ2-2; CDR3 protein: CASSAGSDTGELFF
V gene: TRBV6-6; clone size: -; J gene: TRBJ2-7; CDR3 protein: CASSYRIETSGITVYEQYF
V gene: TRBV7-6; clone size: -; J gene: TRBJ2-1; CDR3 protein: CASSLGGPGNEQFF
V gene: TRBV2; clone size: medium-sized; J gene: TRBJ1-6; CDR3 protein: CASSAPYSPLHF
V gene: TRBV5-1; clone size: medium-sized; J gene: TRBJ2-7; CDR3 protein: CASSLGGTYEQYF
V gene: TRBV28; clone size: -; J gene: TRBJ2-1; CDR3 protein: CASSFLGEQFF
V gene: TRBV19; clone size: -; J gene: TRBJ2-2; CDR3 protein: CASSISPSYTGELFF
V gene: TRBV3-1; clone size: medium-sized; J gene: TRBJ2-7; CDR3 protein: CASSQGPALTYEQYF
V gene: TRBV5-1; clone size: -; J gene: TRBJ2-7; CDR3 protein: CASSLGGADEQYF
V gene: TRBV29-1; clone size: medium-sized; J gene: TRBJ2-1; CDR3 protein: CSVGSEYLSYNEQFF
V gene: TRBV9; clone size: medium-sized; J gene: TRBJ1-2; CDR3 protein: CASSNTGTGVRGYTF
V gene: TRBV20-1; clone size: -; J gene: TRBJ2-5; CDR3 protein: CSANVDRSQETQYF
V gene: TRBV5-1; clone size: medium-sized; J gene: TRBJ2-2; CDR3 protein: CASSPFASNTGELFF
V gene: TRBV20-1; clone size: -; J gene: TRBJ2-7; CDR3 protein: CSASKGLADEQYF
V gene: TRBV5-6; clone size: -; J gene: TRBJ2-7; CDR3 protein: CASSGPGLAGGPTYEQYF
V gene: TRBV24-1; clone size: -; J gene: TRBJ2-1; CDR3 protein: CATSDLGLAGPHEQFF
V gene: TRBV28; clone size: -; J gene: TRBJ1-1; CDR3 protein: CASSLAGRDTEAFF
V gene: TRBV7-9; clone size: -; J gene: TRBJ2-1; CDR3 protein: CASSFDLGLASYNEQFF
V gene: TRBV2; clone size: -; J gene: TRBJ1-6; CDR3 protein: CASSVTSSYNSPLHF
V gene: TRBV7-9; clone size: -; J gene: TRBJ2-7; CDR3 protein: CASSSGLAGGSYEQYF
V gene: TRBV28; clone size: medium-sized; J gene: TRBJ2-7; CDR3 protein: CASTPPRGISYEQYF
V gene: TRBV7-6; clone size: -; J gene: TRBJ2-3; CDR3 protein: CASSPEPGATDTQYF
V gene: TRBV7-6; clone size: -; J gene: TRBJ2-3; CDR3 protein: CASSLVASGTTDTQYF
V gene: TRBV20-1; clone size: -; J gene: TRBJ1-6; CDR3 protein: CSARGYNSPLHF
V gene: TRBV4-1; clone size: -; J gene: TRBJ2-2; CDR3 protein: CASSQETSGTGELFF
V gene: TRBV7-8; clone size: -; J gene: TRBJ2-5; CDR3 protein: CASSRVGGTSQETQYF
V gene: TRBV29-1; clone size: -; J gene: TRBJ2-3; CDR3 protein: CSVESTGDQTDTQYF
V gene: TRBV29-1; clone size: -; J gene: TRBJ2-7; CDR3 protein: CSVEDPGGLYEQYF